The clone carrying this TCR beta chain was seen a handful of times. Its target is unknown. The data derive from a study of type 1 regulatory T cells. Overall study context: This in vitro CD4 product, T-allo10, is enriched for Tr1 cells and alloantigen-specific. General study points: Tr1 cells had a more restricted TCR repertoire than non-Tr1 cells.

Per germline, CDR1 DFQATT and CDR2 SNEGSKA (reference sequence). This CDR3 is built from 11 residues. Trimming removed 0 bases from V and 15 bases from J, with 12 bases in between. TCRdb analysed the reads with MiXCR anew, one entry per CDR3 protein. The sample has 55,000 to 65,000 distinct CDR3 sequences; 62% are singletons. The receptor was derived from a human donor in good health. The sequenced sample consisted of cultured non-Tr1 T cells, either the whole culture or a sorted T cell fraction (not recorded which). This chain joins TRBV20-1 and TRBJ2-1, with D possibly TRBD2 on 5 matching bases. CDR3 DNA: TGCAGTGCTAGAGATGAGGGAGAGGCGTTCTTC. It yields the protein CSARDEGEAFF.